This T cell receptor (beta chain) derives from a study of cytomegalovirus exposure and HLA in healthy donors (dated by TCRdb to 2015 to 2018). For context, the study as a whole: In an earlier analysis of some 550 of the donors, approximately 300 Gb of sequence data and roughly 100 million unique TCR beta sequences from approximately 180 million T cells were reported. Typing coverage varied by locus: roughly 629-640 donors for A, B, C, DRB1 and DQB1; roughly 510 for DQA1; about 590 for DPA1; fewer than 480 for DPB1. Every repertoire in the discovery cohort had been generated on one and the same sequencing platform. In a later genetic analysis, genome-wide SNP genotypes for about 60% of the 666 donors were used, and that subset was treated as a discovery cohort. The study combined high-throughput TCR immunosequencing, statistical association of individual TCRs with disease status, and machine learning to predict cytomegalovirus infection status. In a later analysis, previously published TCR beta repertoires from 666 donors were re-analyzed and high-resolution HLA genotyping was added so that TCR occurrence patterns could be studied. Donor age, sex, ethnicity and CMV serostatus were collected together with the repertoire data. Because of strong linkage in the cohort, 5 or 6 DR-DQ haplotypes were treated as single units for association and clustering. An earlier analysis of roughly 600 of the donors used high-throughput TCR beta sequencing to judge whether each TCR beta V gene segment behaved as functional or pseudogenic. Of the roughly 400 genotyped donors, 81% fell in the genetic ancestry cluster associated with self-reported Caucasian donors. Across some 400 genotyped donors of the cohort, an average of about 240,000 unique TCR beta nucleotide sequences per donor were sequenced, and 15% to 20% of those sequences were non-productive. HLA typing covered class I and class II loci at four-digit resolution. An early release covering roughly 600 HLA-typed donors comprised about 290 gigabases of sequencing data and roughly 86 million unique TCR sequences. Along with the roughly 670-subject first cohort, a separate validation cohort of over a hundred different subjects was used. Rather than using new phenotypic data, the later analysis identified candidate immune exposures from TCR beta sequences and from how often those sequences occurred across donors. The study was designed to test whether signatures of past pathogen exposure could be identified by cataloging public T cell receptors. The study profiled the T cell repertoires of under 850 subjects by immunosequencing and related them to cytomegalovirus serostatus. Beyond this particular receptor, the publication reports: Cytomegalovirus status was reported to be diagnosed by the classifier with high specificity and sensitivity in both the original and validation cohorts. When HLA alleles, especially DR and DQ, strongly co-occurred, attributing TCR associations to individual alleles was difficult. A further reported finding was that TCR beta sequences accurately predicted the HLA-A and HLA-B alleles for most subjects in the first cohort. In an earlier analysis of 587 of the donors, most TCR beta V segments appeared in productive rearrangements about 87% or about 30% of the time, broadly matching IMGT annotations. Most CMV-associated TCR beta chains appeared to be HLA-restricted in a later analysis, and the HLA associations seemed to be driven largely by CMV exposure. The only immune exposure information available for the cohort was CMV serostatus. Some IMGT-functional V segments, including TRBV6-2 and TRBV6-3, could not be told apart with the 87-base-pair reads, so those segments were excluded. The presence/absence analyses assumed that sequencing depth was roughly uniform across donors, and that assumption may not be true. Compared with equally common non-associated chains, HLA-associated TCR beta chains in a later analysis were more clonally expanded and had lower generation probabilities. Only TCR beta chains were sequenced in this cohort, and the absence of alpha or paired-chain data limited detectable features. Specific HLA alleles were associated with 15,000 to 20,000 TCR beta sequences at a false discovery rate of 0.05 in a later analysis. It was suggested by the authors that the approach could potentially be generalized to other disease states and immunological phenotypes. Because HLA typing was unavailable for some donors at each locus, only the typed subset was used in association tests. A cluster of highly shared sequence variants was judged likely to be a technical artifact of the sequencing pipeline. In vitro tests confirmed that a few of the cytomegalovirus-associated TCR beta chains recognize cytomegalovirus antigens. Several of the top co-occurrence clusters appeared to be linked to parvovirus B19, influenza, CMV and Epstein-Barr virus, according to a later analysis. Most TCR sequences were seen in very few donors, while some public TCRs were found in many individuals. Correlated functional status among segregating V segments might be attributable to linkage disequilibrium, but an unknown experimental factor could not be ruled out. About 17 rarely observed V segments, including chromosome 9 orphons, were excluded from the earlier analysis of several hundred of the donors because counts were too low. A later analysis found that TCR association rates varied across HLA loci, with DRB1 alleles showing the most associated TCRs and HLA-C alleles the fewest. V-gene and J-gene trimming of TCR beta chains was associated with a missense DCLRE1C variant in a later genetic analysis, and the association was replicated in an independent cohort. A later genetic analysis reported fewer N-insertions in productive TCRs among donors in an Asian-associated ancestry cluster than the roughly 700-donor mean. The study listed 150 to 200 TCR beta chains as associated with cytomegalovirus.

The cohort consisted of 650 to 700 healthy bone marrow donors. At the time of sampling, all cohort members were nominally healthy, though unrecorded immune exposures were likely present. The donor was CMV seronegative and was included in the group of 352 seronegative cohort members. Every donor gave a peripheral blood sample, and the peripheral blood mononuclear cells from that sample were used for TCR beta sequencing. Genomic DNA was extracted from the blood cell samples with the Qiagen DNeasy Blood Extraction Kit. This clone has only a few counts. This clone's antigen is unknown. No base qualities exist here, and no much larger clone lies one base off it. The library was built by means of the immunoSEQ multiplex PCR assay. The multiplex PCR relied on a mix of 60 forward primers for TCR Vbeta segments and 13 reverse primers for TCR Jbeta segments. The CDR3 region of rearranged TCR beta genes was amplified from genomic DNA with a multiplex PCR assay. On the Illumina HiSeq System, the amplified TCR beta libraries were sequenced as 87-base-pair reads. Regarding the original processing steps: Across the roughly 640 repertoires, a later analysis counted 60 million to 90 million unique TCR beta chains, some 11 million of which were shared by at least two donors. A nearest-neighbor algorithm error-corrected the raw reads and collapsed the reads into unique sequences, merging closely related sequences to remove PCR and sequencing errors. To assign V, D and J gene segments, CDR3 sequences were aligned to IMGT reference sequences. For a sequence to be retained, a match of at least six nucleotides was required to both a V gene segment and a J gene segment. A rearrangement was called productive if the CDR3 had no stop codons and remained in frame with V and J, and every other rearrangement was called non-productive. CDR3 was defined according to IMGT convention as the region running from the second conserved V-encoded cysteine to the conserved J-encoded phenylalanine. In an earlier analysis of approximately 500 of the donors, sequences lacking an unambiguous match to a single V gene segment were excluded. In an earlier analysis of around 600 of the donors, V segments were called functional above 56.7% productive rearrangements and were called segregating when the between-donor standard deviation exceeded 5%. A statistical classification framework was developed to diagnose cytomegalovirus status using the catalog of TCR beta chain sequences. In a later analysis, V and J genes were assigned by comparing TCR nucleotide sequences against IMGT/GENE-DB human TR gene sequences. In a later analysis, CDR3 sequences and most-parsimonious VDJ recombination scenarios were assigned using the TCRdist pipeline. In a later analysis, each TCR beta chain was defined by its CDR3 amino acid sequence together with its V-gene family, and reads lacking a unique V-gene family were excluded. A later analysis removed 592 highly shared, low-generation-probability nucleotide sequences to deal with suspected cross-contamination and a sequencing artifact. In a later analysis, a clonal expansion index for each public chain was calculated from normalized within-repertoire ranks of inferred template counts. A later analysis computed generation probabilities with a VDJ recombination model fitted to out-of-frame rearrangements, and checked the results against IGoR. In a later analysis, hypergeometric tests were used to score TCR-TCR, TCR-HLA and TCR-CMV co-occurrence, with a repertoire-size bias correction applied to TCR pairs. To estimate false discovery rates, a later analysis permuted the HLA or CMV assignments 20 times. In a later analysis, co-occurring TCRs were grouped with DBSCAN, and TCRdist sequence similarity was added when clustering was performed within HLA-allele-positive subsets. For co-occurrence clustering, repertoires with fewer than 30,000 or more than 120,000 public chains were excluded, along with 5 or 6 repertoires with anomalous nucleotide sharing. This is the immuneACCESS table as TCRdb keeps it, with only in-frame sequences that have V and J called. A part of the clones is gone; compared with another copy, unresolved V genes explain less than half, and the rest is unexplained. V and J calls and clone size are as listed in that table; D and trimming were resolved from the DNA. The sample has roughly 200,000 clones on record, more than 80% of them singletons. Around 3% of the sample is held by the ten biggest clonotypes.

Trimmed from V: 5 bases; trimmed from J: 5 bases; junction bases lacking a gene match: 3. From its cysteine to its phenylalanine, the CDR3 spans 13 amino acids. The read is trimmed to its CDR3 DNA, 39 bases read in frame from base 1. Taken from the germline V gene, the CDR1 and CDR2 loops are LGHNA and YNFKEQ. Recombination joined TRBV4-2 with TRBJ2-3, with 8 bases matching TRBD2. The sample taken for sequencing was PBMCs. This sequence was found in a man aged 30 to 45 in good health and CMV-seronegative. The DNA is TGTGCCAGCAGCGGACGGGGGGGAGATACGCAGTATTTT. This is translated as CASSGRGGDTQYF.